Many counts were recorded for the clone carrying this T cell receptor (beta chain). The data were taken from a study of spatial heterogeneity in lung cancer. Study context: The authors sequenced available follow-up PBMC samples, taken a median of approximately 2 years after resection.

Time point indicated: blood at routine non-recurrence follow-up after resection. V was pared by 0 bases and J by 6 bases, with 4 bases of the junction left unmatched. CDR1 is LGHNA, CDR2 YNFKEQ, per germline. This CDR3 has 16 residues. Each CDR3 protein gets one entry after TCRdb re-called the 5' RACE reads with MiXCR. The sample holds some 32,000 distinct CDR3 sequences, over 9.5% seen once. The clonotype comes from a female donor with early-stage non-small cell lung cancer. This chain connects TRBV4-2 to TRBJ2-7; 14 bases are a match to TRBD2. This specimen was PBMCs, taken at follow-up. CDR3 protein: CASSQDRTSGGSEQYF. The CDR3 coding sequence is TGTGCCAGCAGCCAAGATAGGACTAGCGGGGGGTCCGAGCAGTACTTC.